The clone carrying this T cell receptor (beta chain) was counted a few times. Its specificity is unknown. Germline and genes: mouse. The CDR3 extends 4 residues past the end of the read, so its final part is completed from the germline J gene. The record originates from a study of CD8+ T cells in alopecia areata. In the study overall: Donors of skin were C3H/HeJ mice aged 6-12 months with spontaneous alopecia, and recipients were approximately 6-11-week-old female C3H/HeJ mice. Overall study findings and caveats: Scalp specimens additionally yield sequences from normal skin's resident alphabeta T cells.

It was cDNA, reverse transcribed from extracted RNA, that served as the sequencing template. Data came from immunoSEQ multiplex PCR; TCRdb stores just in-frame clones and leaves some out. The sample shows approximately 280,000 clones, no singletons; the ten largest hold 1.2%. Germline V gene sequence: CDR1 NSQYPW, CDR2 LRSPGD (reference sequence). CDR3 length: 15 residues. The V and J ends lost 1 base and 2 bases, in that order; junction bases with no gene match: 3. Markers used for sorting pooled cutaneous lymph node cells were CD4, CD8alpha, NKG2D, NKG2ACE and others. The chain has TRBV1 and TRBJ2-7, with TRBD1 matching over 9 bases. The receptor was derived from a C3H/HeJ mouse with alopecia areata. MHC haplotype here: H2-k. Sequencing was performed on CD4+ T cells sorted from a lymph node. The CDR3 sequence is CTCSAVTGGPYEQYF. Partial CDR3 DNA: TGCACCTGCAGTGCAGTGACAGGGGGACCCTAT.